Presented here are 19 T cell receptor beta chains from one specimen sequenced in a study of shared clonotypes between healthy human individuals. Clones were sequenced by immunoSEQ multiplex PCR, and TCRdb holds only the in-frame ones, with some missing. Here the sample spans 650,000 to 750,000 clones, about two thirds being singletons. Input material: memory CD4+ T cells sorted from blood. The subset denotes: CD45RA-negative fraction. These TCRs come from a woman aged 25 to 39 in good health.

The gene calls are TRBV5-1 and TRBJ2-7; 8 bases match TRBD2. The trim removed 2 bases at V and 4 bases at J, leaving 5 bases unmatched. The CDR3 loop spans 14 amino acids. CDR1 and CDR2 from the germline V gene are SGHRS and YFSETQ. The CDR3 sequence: CASSLAGEGYEQYF. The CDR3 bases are TGCGCCAGCAGCTTAGCGGGAGAGGGGTACGAGCAGTACTTC. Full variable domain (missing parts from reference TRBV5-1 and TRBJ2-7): KAGVTQTPRYLIKTRGQQVTLSCSPISGHRSVSWYQQTPGQGLQFLFEYFSETQRNKGNFPGRFSGRQFSNSRSEMNVSTLELGDSALYLCASSLAGEGYEQYFGPGTRLTVT.

CDR3 in DNA: TGTGCCAGCAGCTTAGGGGTCGTAGGCCCTTATAGCAATCAGCCCCAGCATTTT. Its translation is CASSLGVVGPYSNQPQHF. The rearrangement joins TRBV7-2 to TRBJ1-5; D is uncertain. The CDR3 has 18 amino acids. Trimming cost V 1 base and J 0 bases, with 16 bases left between them. Germline CDR1 reads SGHTA; CDR2 reads FQGNSA.

This CDR3 is CATKPIIRDSPNYGYTF. The CDR3 coding sequence is TGTGCCACCAAGCCGATCATCCGGGACAGCCCTAACTATGGCTACACCTTC. The V and J genes are TRBV27 and TRBJ1-2; 7 bases align to TRBD1. Germline CDR1 MNHEY, CDR2 SMNVEV (reference sequence). CDR3 size: 17 residues. J was trimmed by 0 bases and V by 10 bases; bases with no gene match: 17.

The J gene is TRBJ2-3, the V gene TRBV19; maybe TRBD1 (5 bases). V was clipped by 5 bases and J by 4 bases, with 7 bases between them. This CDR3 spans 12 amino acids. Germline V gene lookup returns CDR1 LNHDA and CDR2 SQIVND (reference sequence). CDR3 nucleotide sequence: TGTGCCAGTAGTCCAGGGTCAGATACGCAGTATTTT. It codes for CASSPGSDTQYF.

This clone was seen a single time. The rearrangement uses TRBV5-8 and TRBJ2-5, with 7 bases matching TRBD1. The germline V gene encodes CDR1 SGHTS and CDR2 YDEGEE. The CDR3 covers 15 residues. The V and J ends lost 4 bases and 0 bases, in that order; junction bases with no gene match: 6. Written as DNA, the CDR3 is TGTGCCAGCAGCGCCGGGACAGCGTACCAAGAGACCCAGTACTTC. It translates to CASSAGTAYQETQYF.

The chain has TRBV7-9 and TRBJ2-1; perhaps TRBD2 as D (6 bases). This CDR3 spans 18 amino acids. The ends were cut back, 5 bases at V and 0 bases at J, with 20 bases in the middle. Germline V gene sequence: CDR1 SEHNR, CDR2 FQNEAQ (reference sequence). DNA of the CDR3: TGTGCCAGCAGCACAACCTCTGGAGGGGCGAGCTCCTACAATGAGCAGTTCTTC. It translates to CASSTTSGGASSYNEQFF. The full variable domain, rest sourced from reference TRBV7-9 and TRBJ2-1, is DTGVSQNPRHKITKRGQNVTFRCDPISEHNRLYWYRQTLGQGPEFLTYFQNEAQLEKSRLLSDRFSAERPKGSFSTLEIQRTEQGDSAMYLCASSTTSGGASSYNEQFFGPGTRLTVL.

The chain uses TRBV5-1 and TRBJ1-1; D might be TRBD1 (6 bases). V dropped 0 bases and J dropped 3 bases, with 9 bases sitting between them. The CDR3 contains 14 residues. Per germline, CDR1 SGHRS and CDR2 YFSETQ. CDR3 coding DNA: TGCGCCAGCAGCTTGGACAGGGAGGACACTGAAGCTTTCTTT. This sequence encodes CASSLDREDTEAFF.

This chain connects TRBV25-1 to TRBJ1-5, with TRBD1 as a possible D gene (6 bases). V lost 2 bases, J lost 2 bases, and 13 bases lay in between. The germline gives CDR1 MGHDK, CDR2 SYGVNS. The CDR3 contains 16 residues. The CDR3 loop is CASSEPGEGGNQPQHF. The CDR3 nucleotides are TGTGCCAGCAGTGAACCAGGGGAAGGAGGCAATCAGCCCCAGCATTTT. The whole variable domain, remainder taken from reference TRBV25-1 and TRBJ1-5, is EADIYQTPRYLVIGTGKKITLECSQTMGHDKMYWYQQDPGMELHLIHYSYGVNSTEKGDLSSESTVSRIRTEHFPLTLESARPSHTSQYLCASSEPGEGGNQPQHFGDGTRLSIL.

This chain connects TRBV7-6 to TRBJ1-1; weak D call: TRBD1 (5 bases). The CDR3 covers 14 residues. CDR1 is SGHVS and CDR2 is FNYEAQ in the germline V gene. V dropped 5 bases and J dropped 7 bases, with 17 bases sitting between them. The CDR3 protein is CASSRTTGTGEAFF. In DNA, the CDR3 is TGTGCCAGCAGCCGAACTACCGGAACAGGTGAAGCTTTCTTT.

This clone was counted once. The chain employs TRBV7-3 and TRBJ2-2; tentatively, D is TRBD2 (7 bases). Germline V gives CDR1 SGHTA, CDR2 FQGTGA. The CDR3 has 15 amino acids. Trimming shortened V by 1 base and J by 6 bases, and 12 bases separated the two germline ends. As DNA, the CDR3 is TGTGCCAGCAGCTTAAGGGGAGGGACATCCGGGGAGCTGTTTTTT. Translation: CASSLRGGTSGELFF.

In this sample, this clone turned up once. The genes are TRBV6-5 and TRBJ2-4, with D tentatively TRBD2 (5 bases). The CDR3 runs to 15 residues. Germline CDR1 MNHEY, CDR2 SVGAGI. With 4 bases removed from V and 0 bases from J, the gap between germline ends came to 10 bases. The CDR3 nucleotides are TGTGCCAGCAGTTCTCCTCGGGAAGCCAAAAACATTCAGTACTTC. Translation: CASSSPREAKNIQYF.

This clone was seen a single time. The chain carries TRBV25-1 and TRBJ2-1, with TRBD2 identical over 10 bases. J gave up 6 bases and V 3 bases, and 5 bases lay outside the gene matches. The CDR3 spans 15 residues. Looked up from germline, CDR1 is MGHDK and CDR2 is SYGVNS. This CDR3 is CASSDPGTSANEQFF. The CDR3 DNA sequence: TGTGCCAGCAGTGACCCCGGGACTAGCGCCAATGAGCAGTTCTTC.

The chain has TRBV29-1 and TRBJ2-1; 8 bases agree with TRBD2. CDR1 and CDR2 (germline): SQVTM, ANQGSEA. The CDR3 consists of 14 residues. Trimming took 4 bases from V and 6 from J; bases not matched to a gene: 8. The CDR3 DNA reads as TGCAGCGTTGGGGCGGTAAGCGGGAGCAATGAGCAGTTCTTC. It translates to CSVGAVSGSNEQFF.

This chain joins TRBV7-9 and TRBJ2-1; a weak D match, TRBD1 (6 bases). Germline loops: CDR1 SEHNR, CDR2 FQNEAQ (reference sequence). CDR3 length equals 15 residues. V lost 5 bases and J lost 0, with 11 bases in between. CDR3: CASSQTGSSYNEQFF. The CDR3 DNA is TGTGCCAGCAGCCAAACAGGGAGCTCCTACAATGAGCAGTTCTTC.

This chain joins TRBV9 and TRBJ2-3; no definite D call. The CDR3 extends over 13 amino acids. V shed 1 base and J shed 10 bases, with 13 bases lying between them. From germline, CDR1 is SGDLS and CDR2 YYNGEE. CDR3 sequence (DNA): TGTGCCAGCAGCGTATCCGAACTAAACGCGCAGTATTTT. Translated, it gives CASSVSELNAQYF.

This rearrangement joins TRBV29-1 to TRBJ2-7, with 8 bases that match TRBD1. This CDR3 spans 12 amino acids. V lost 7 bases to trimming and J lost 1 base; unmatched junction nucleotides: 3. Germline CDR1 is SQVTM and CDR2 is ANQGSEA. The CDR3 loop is CSAGQGSYEQYF. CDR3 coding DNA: TGCAGCGCTGGACAGGGATCCTACGAGCAGTACTTC.

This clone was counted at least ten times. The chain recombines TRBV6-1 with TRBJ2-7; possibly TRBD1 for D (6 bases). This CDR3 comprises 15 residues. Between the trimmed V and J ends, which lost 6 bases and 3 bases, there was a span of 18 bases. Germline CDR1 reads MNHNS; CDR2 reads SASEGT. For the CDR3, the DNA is TGTGCCAGCAGGGGCTCTGGACAGTCACGCTACGAGCAGTACTTC. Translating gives CASRGSGQSRYEQYF.

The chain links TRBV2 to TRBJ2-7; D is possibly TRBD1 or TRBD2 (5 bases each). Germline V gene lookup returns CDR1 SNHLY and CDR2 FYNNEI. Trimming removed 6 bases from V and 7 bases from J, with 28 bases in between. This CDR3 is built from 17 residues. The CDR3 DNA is TGTGCCAGCAGCGATACTTTGGGATGGGGCAACCCGGGAGAGCAGTACTTC. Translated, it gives CASSDTLGWGNPGEQYF.

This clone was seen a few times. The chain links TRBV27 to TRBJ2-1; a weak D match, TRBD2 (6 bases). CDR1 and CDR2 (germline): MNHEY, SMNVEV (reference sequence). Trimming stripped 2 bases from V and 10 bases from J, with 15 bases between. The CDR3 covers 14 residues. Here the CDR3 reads CASSLIIGGIEQFF. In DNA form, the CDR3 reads TGTGCCAGCAGTTTAATTATAGGCGGGATCGAGCAGTTCTTC.